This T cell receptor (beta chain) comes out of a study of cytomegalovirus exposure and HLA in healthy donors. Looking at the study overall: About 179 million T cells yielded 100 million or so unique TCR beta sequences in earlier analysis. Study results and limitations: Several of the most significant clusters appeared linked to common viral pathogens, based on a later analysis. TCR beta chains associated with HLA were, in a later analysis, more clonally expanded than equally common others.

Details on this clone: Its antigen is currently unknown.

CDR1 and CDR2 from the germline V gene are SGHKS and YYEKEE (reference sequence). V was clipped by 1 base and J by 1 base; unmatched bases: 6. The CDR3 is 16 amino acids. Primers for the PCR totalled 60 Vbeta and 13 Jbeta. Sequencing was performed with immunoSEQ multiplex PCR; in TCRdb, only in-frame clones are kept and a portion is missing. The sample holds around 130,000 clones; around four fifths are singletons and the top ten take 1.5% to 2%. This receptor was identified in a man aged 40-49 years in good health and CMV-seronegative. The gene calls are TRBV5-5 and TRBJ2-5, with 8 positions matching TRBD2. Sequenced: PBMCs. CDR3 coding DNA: TGTGCCAGCAGCTTGAGCAAGCGGGGGTTCCAAGAGACCCAGTACTTC. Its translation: CASSLSKRGFQETQYF.